The clone carrying this TCR beta chain was seen once. V was cut by 3 bases and J by 7 bases, with 13 bases left in between. CDR1 is DFQATT and CDR2 is SNEGSKA in the germline V gene (reference sequence). This CDR3 is built from 13 residues. This sample stems from a study of blood T cell repertoires in COVID-19. Study-level background: Spain, Italy and the United States supplied samples that represented acute and convalescent COVID-19. Sample material is recorded as cDNA or gDNA derived from T cells, B-cell-depleted T cells, or PBMCs.

In the original analysis: How many nucleated cells were present was estimated from reference gene primer amplification. Profiling relied on immunoSEQ multiplex PCR, and the TCRdb table lists in-frame clones only, not all of them. From that table come the V and J calls and clone size; the DNA was used to work out D and trimming. The table shows some 150,000 clones, with roughly nine tenths occurring only once. This receptor was obtained from a woman in her 40s with acute or convalescent COVID-19. The chain has TRBV20-1 and TRBJ1-3; no clear D. Specimen: peripheral blood. CDR3 DNA: TGCAGTGCTAGTGATGAACTACCGAACACCATATATTTT. This gives the protein CSASDELPNTIYF.